One sample yielded the 8 T cell receptor beta chains listed below, sequenced in a study of T cell repertoires in cytomegalovirus infection. TCRdb re-called the reads with MiXCR, one entry per CDR3 protein. The sample has some 400,000 distinct CDR3 sequences; roughly 30% are singletons. Specimen: PBMCs. The receptors here all came from a human donor in good health (CMV status not recorded). Some clones in this sample may be carry-over from other donors' samples.

This clonotype occurred many times. V gene TRBV12-3 or TRBV12-4 combines with J gene TRBJ1-1, with D unclear. Trimming stripped 5 bases from V and 4 bases from J, with 5 bases between. This CDR3 contains 11 residues. This CDR3 reads CASSQRTEAFF. Here the CDR3 DNA reads TGTGCCAGCAGTCAACGCACTGAAGCTTTCTTT.

The chain has TRBV28 and TRBJ1-5; 9 bases agree with TRBD1. The length of the CDR3 is 15 residues. V was clipped by 5 bases and J by 6 bases; unmatched bases: 8. Germline loops: CDR1 MDHEN, CDR2 SYDVKM. CDR3 protein: CASSIAGTGTQPQHF. CDR3 DNA sequence: TGTGCCAGCAGTATCGCAGGGACAGGGACTCAGCCCCAGCATTTT.

On this clonotype itself: The junction and the germline gene differ at one end; a read error may be behind it. The chain joins TRBV6-2 or TRBV6-3 to TRBJ2-1; 11 bases match TRBD2. The CDR3 is 17 residues long. Germline lookup yields CDR1 MNHEY and CDR2 SVGEGT. The CDR3 DNA is TGTGCTAGCAGCCGAAAGCTCCTAGCGGGGGGAAGGAATGAGCAGTTCTTC. Amino acid sequence: CASSRKLLAGGRNEQFF.

The J gene is TRBJ2-7, the V gene TRBV20-1; D not resolved. The V and J ends lost 6 bases and 1 base respectively, with 13 bases between them. The germline gives CDR1 DFQATT, CDR2 SNEGSKA (reference sequence). This CDR3 has 13 amino acids. CDR3 DNA sequence: TGCAGTGCCGAGTGGGCTGATTCCTACGAGCAGTACTTC. Amino acids: CSAEWADSYEQYF.

In this sample, this clonotype turned up many times. The CDR3 protein is CASSLGVRDSPLHF. The CDR3 bases are TGTGCCAGCAGCTTAGGTGTGAGAGATTCACCCCTCCACTTT. The rearrangement uses TRBV7-2 and TRBJ1-6; D is uncertain. The CDR3 extends over 14 amino acids. Deletions cut 1 base from V and 8 bases from J, with 9 bases between. Germline CDR1 SGHTA, CDR2 FQGNSA.

This clonotype is a singleton in its sample. Germline is not matched at one junction end, which may reflect a read error. V is TRBV7-3 and J is TRBJ2-1; D not certain. Germline CDR1 and CDR2: SGHTA and FQGTGA. The CDR3 extends over 15 amino acids. The CDR3 sequence is CASSLISSPSSEQCF. The CDR3 DNA follows: TGTGCCAGCAGCTTAATTTCCTCCCCCTCGAGTGAGCAGTGCTTC.

The sample holds many counts of this clonotype. The CDR3 DNA reads TGTGCCAGCAGCTTATACGAACGAGGGACAGGCTACGAGCAGTACTTC. The encoded protein is CASSLYERGTGYEQYF. The chain carries TRBV7-6 and TRBJ2-7; 8 positions match TRBD1. The V and J ends lost 2 bases and 3 bases, in that order; junction bases with no gene match: 9. The CDR3 has 16 residues. The germline gives CDR1 SGHVS, CDR2 FNYEAQ.

This clonotype was counted only a few times. V and J are TRBV7-2 and TRBJ2-5; 10 nucleotides match TRBD1. With V trimmed by 4 bases and J by 3 bases, 8 bases remained unmatched. The CDR3 is 16 residues long. Germline assignment: CDR1 SGHTA and CDR2 FQGNSA. The CDR3 reads CASSSRGTGVKETQYF. The DNA for the CDR3 is TGTGCCAGCAGCTCTAGGGGGACAGGGGTTAAAGAGACCCAGTACTTC. The full variable domain, completed using reference TRBV7-2 and TRBJ2-5, is GAGVSQSPSNKVTEKGKDVELRCDPISGHTALYWYRQSLGQGLEFLIYFQGNSAPDKSGLPSDRFSAERTGGSVSTLTIQRTQQEDSAVYLCASSSRGTGVKETQYFGPGTRLLVL.